The 22 T cell receptor beta chains reported below all come from one sample, sequenced in a study of T cells in Graves' hyperthyroidism and ophthalmopathy. Authors of the study amplified TCR beta CDR3 regions from RNA transcripts. The HTBI primer set was used in a first-round RT-PCR of the TCR CDR3. TCRdb re-analysed the multiplex PCR reads in MiXCR, keeping a single row per CDR3 protein. This sample yields approximately 630,000 distinct CDR3 sequences, of which 16% are seen a single time; around 4% belongs to the top ten. The sequenced material came from blood. These receptor sequences come from a woman aged 30 to 39 with Graves' hyperthyroidism.

The rearrangement links TRBV20-1 to TRBJ1-6; D remains ambiguous. Germline-derived CDR1 and CDR2 are DFQATT and SNEGSKA (reference sequence). The V gene lost 1 base and the J gene lost 4 bases, with 11 bases spanning the gap. This CDR3 region has 15 residues. This CDR3 reads CSARGEHSYNSPLHF. DNA of the CDR3: TGCAGTGCTAGAGGGGAGCACAGTTATAATTCACCCCTCCACTTT.

This clonotype was counted at least ten times. The chain recombines TRBV10-3 with TRBJ2-1, with D possibly TRBD2 on 6 matching bases. The CDR3 covers 18 residues. CDR1 and CDR2 from the germline V gene are ENHRY and SYGVKD. The V end lost 4 bases, the J end lost 3 bases, and 22 bases lay between the germline ends. The CDR3 loop reads CAISGSGKAGEFYNEQFF. The DNA of the CDR3 is TGTGCCATCAGTGGTTCGGGGAAAGCGGGTGAATTCTACAATGAGCAGTTCTTC.

Regarding this clonotype: A much larger clone is a single base away; this may be a read error. J is TRBJ2-3 and V is TRBV5-1, with D maybe TRBD1 (5 bases). V lost 3 bases, J lost 0 bases, and 14 bases lay in between. Per the germline V gene, CDR1 is SGHRS and CDR2 is YFSETQ. The CDR3 is 16 amino acids. For the CDR3, the DNA is TGCGCCAGCAGCTCCGATCCAGGGTTAAGCACAGATACGCAGTATTTT. It yields the protein CASSSDPGLSTDTQYF.

This clonotype was counted many times. This sequence joins TRBV5-6 and TRBJ2-1, with 12 nucleotides matching TRBD2. The CDR3 is 18 amino acids. Germline V lookup: CDR1 SGHDT, CDR2 YYEEEE. With 5 bases clipped from V and 3 bases from J, the junction kept 12 bases outside the gene matches. The CDR3 DNA reads as TGTGCCAGCAGTACTGACCTAGGACTAGCGGGAAGCTACAATGAGCAGTTCTTC. It translates to CASSTDLGLAGSYNEQFF.

The chain links TRBV12-3 or TRBV12-4 to TRBJ1-1; D is undetermined. The V gene lost 3 bases and the J gene lost 0 bases, with 8 bases spanning the gap. There are 14 residues in the CDR3. Here the CDR3 DNA reads TGTGCCAGCAGTTTCTCAACACTGAACACTGAAGCTTTCTTT. The encoded protein is CASSFSTLNTEAFF.

This clonotype was found a few times. A junction boundary mismatches the germline segment, possibly from a read error. The CDR3 protein is CSPRQGSNEKLFF. The CDR3 nucleotides read TGCAGTCCTAGACAGGGGTCTAATGAAAAACTGTTTTTT. This rearrangement joins TRBV20-1 to TRBJ1-4; TRBD1 matches at 8 bases. Germline values: CDR1 DFQATT, CDR2 SNEGSKA (reference sequence). The CDR3 consists of 13 residues.

This clonotype was seen once. The rearrangement uses TRBV25-1 and TRBJ2-7, with 8 bases lining up with TRBD2. J was trimmed by 0 bases and V by 4 bases; bases with no gene match: 5. The CDR3 consists of 15 residues. Per the germline V gene, CDR1 is MGHDK and CDR2 is SYGVNS. The CDR3 bases are TGTGCCAGCAGTGGATCGAGCGGGAGCTCCTACGAGCAGTACTTC. Its protein is CASSGSSGSSYEQYF.

The chain has TRBV6-1 and TRBJ1-2; TRBD1 is a possible D gene (5 bases). The length of the CDR3 is 13 residues. The germline V gene encodes CDR1 MNHNS and CDR2 SASEGT. The V gene lost 6 bases and the J gene lost 1 base, with 9 bases spanning the gap. In DNA, the CDR3 is TGTGCCAGCAGACAAGACAGTAACTATGGCTACACCTTC. It yields the protein CASRQDSNYGYTF.

The chain couples TRBV6-6 to TRBJ1-1; the D gene is possibly TRBD1 (5 bases). CDR3 length: 13 amino acids. CDR1 MNHNY and CDR2 SVGAGI come from the germline V gene (reference sequence). Trimming left V 0 bases short and J 8 bases short, with 10 bases between. The CDR3 sequence is CASSYSGRGEAFF. The CDR3 nucleotides are TGTGCCAGCAGTTACTCGGGTAGGGGAGAAGCTTTCTTT.

The genes are TRBV19 and TRBJ1-5; D is perhaps TRBD1 (6 bases). Germline CDR1 is LNHDA and CDR2 is SQIVND (reference sequence). The CDR3 is 14 residues long. V gave up 3 bases and J gave up 5 bases, with 11 bases separating them. CDR3 sequence: CASSISGQHQPQHF. CDR3 coding DNA: TGTGCCAGTAGTATCTCAGGACAGCATCAGCCCCAGCATTTT.

Note on this clonotype: A much larger clonotype is one base distant, so this may be a read error. V gene TRBV13 combines with J gene TRBJ2-7; 10 bases align to TRBD1. Germline values: CDR1 PRHDT, CDR2 FYEKMQ (reference sequence). Germline trimming cut 5 bases from V and 7 bases from J; bases unmatched to any gene: 11. The CDR3 has 15 amino acids. For the CDR3, the DNA is TGTGCCAGCAGCCCTGAGACAGGGGGCAGGGATGAGCAGTACTTC. As protein: CASSPETGGRDEQYF.

This clonotype has ten or more counts. This chain uses TRBV28 with TRBJ1-5; a possible D gene is TRBD1 (6 bases). The germline V and J ends were trimmed by 8 bases and 0 bases, with 14 bases remaining between them. Germline V CDR1 and CDR2: MDHEN, SYDVKM. This CDR3 spans 15 amino acids. The CDR3 spells CASSKGVGSNQPQHF. As DNA, the CDR3 is TGTGCCAGCTCCAAGGGGGTGGGTAGCAATCAGCCCCAGCATTTT.

In this sample, this clonotype turned up many times. The V and J genes are TRBV6-1 and TRBJ1-1; a weak D match, TRBD1 (6 bases). Germline CDR1 is MNHNS and CDR2 is SASEGT. CDR3 length: 14 residues. The V end was cut by 3 bases, the J end by 2 bases, with 10 bases between. CDR3 sequence: CASSDPGVNTEAFF. The CDR3 nucleotides read TGTGCCAGCAGTGACCCAGGGGTCAACACTGAAGCTTTCTTT.

There are many counts of this clonotype. DNA of the CDR3: TGTGCCAGCAGTGCCAGGGGGCCTGGGACCCAGTACTTC. Translating it yields CASSARGPGTQYF. The V gene is TRBV2, the J gene TRBJ2-5; 8 bases map to TRBD1. CDR1 and CDR2 from the germline V gene are SNHLY and FYNNEI. J lost 7 bases, V lost 4 bases, and 5 bases had no gene match. This CDR3 is built from 13 residues. The full variable domain, its missing parts supplied by reference TRBV2 and TRBJ2-5, is EPEVTQTPSHQVTQMGQEVILRCVPISNHLYFYWYRQILGQKVEFLVSFYNNEISEKSEIFDDQFSVERPDGSNFTLKIRSTKLEDSAMYFCASSARGPGTQYFGPGTRLLVL.

This clonotype was seen many times. The chain links TRBV7-2 to TRBJ2-3; 9 bases are shared with TRBD2. CDR3 length equals 16 residues. The germline V gene encodes CDR1 SGHTA and CDR2 FQGNSA. Germline trimming cut 7 bases from V and 4 bases from J; bases unmatched to any gene: 12. DNA for the CDR3: TGTGCCAGCACTGGGGCTAGCGGGAATATGGCAGATACGCAGTATTTT. Amino acids: CASTGASGNMADTQYF.

This chain uses TRBV4-1 with TRBJ1-1; a possible D gene is TRBD1 (5 bases). The V gene lost 0 bases and the J gene lost 6 bases, with 8 bases spanning the gap. The germline V gene has CDR1 MGHRA and CDR2 YSYEKL. The CDR3 extends over 13 amino acids. The CDR3 region has the DNA TGCGCCAGCAGCCAAGACTGGGGGGCTGAAGCTTTCTTT. It encodes CASSQDWGAEAFF.

Of note for this clonotype: Its ends do not fully match the called genes, so a read error is possible. This sequence joins TRBV20-1 and TRBJ1-2; D perhaps matches TRBD1 (6 bases). There are 16 residues in the CDR3. The germline V gene has CDR1 DFQATT and CDR2 SNEGSKA (reference sequence). CDR3 DNA: TGCAGTCCCCCCCACCCCGGGGACAAGCTTAACTATGGCTACGCCTTC. It specifies CSPPHPGDKLNYGYAF.

In this sample, this clonotype turned up many times. The CDR3 spells CSARDLAGAANYEQYF. The CDR3 region has the DNA TGCAGTGCTAGGGATTTAGCGGGGGCAGCAAACTACGAGCAGTACTTC. The chain is built from TRBV20-1 and TRBJ2-7; 9 bases are shared with TRBD2. CDR3 length equals 16 residues. Germline CDR1 and CDR2: DFQATT and SNEGSKA (reference sequence). Unmatched junction bases numbered 12, after V lost 3 bases and J lost 3 bases.

This clonotype has a count of ten or more. V is TRBV20-1 and J is TRBJ2-1; D gene ambiguous. This CDR3 has 16 amino acids. V was pared by 0 bases and J by 7 bases, with 19 bases between. Germline V CDR1 and CDR2: DFQATT, SNEGSKA (reference sequence). CDR3: CSARDYQIMPGNEQFF. In DNA form, the CDR3 reads TGCAGTGCTAGAGATTATCAAATTATGCCTGGTAATGAGCAGTTCTTC.

The chain combines TRBV6-1 with TRBJ2-4; D is possibly TRBD1 (6 bases). Per the germline V gene, CDR1 is MNHNS and CDR2 is SASEGT. With 4 bases removed from V and 6 bases from J, the gap between germline ends came to 13 bases. CDR3 length equals 14 residues. The DNA of the CDR3 is TGTGCCAGCAGTGGGACTGGACAGCCAAACATTCAGTACTTC. This sequence encodes CASSGTGQPNIQYF.

On this clonotype: With a much larger clone just one base away, this may be a read error. The chain uses TRBV28 and TRBJ1-6; D is uncertain. Per the germline V gene, CDR1 is MDHEN and CDR2 is SYDVKM. This CDR3 comprises 13 residues. V was cut by 5 bases and J by 9 bases, with 11 bases left in between. The CDR3 here is CASSLPGSSPLHF. CDR3 bases: TGTGCCAGCAGTCTCCCCGGGAGTTCACCCCTCCACTTT. Variable domain in full (rest from reference TRBV28 and TRBJ1-6): DVKVTQSSRYLVKRTGEKVFLECVQDMDHENMFWYRQDPGLGLRLIYFSYDVKMKEKGDIPEGYSVSREKKERFSLILESASTNQTSMYLCASSLPGSSPLHFGNGTRLTVT.

This clonotype was seen many times. This chain uses TRBV2 with TRBJ2-7, with 9 bases matching TRBD2. The CDR3 length is 15 residues. Per the germline V gene, CDR1 is SNHLY and CDR2 is FYNNEI. Unmatched junction bases numbered 7, after V lost 5 bases and J lost 2 bases. The CDR3: CASSLIAGEAYEQYF. The CDR3 nucleotides read TGTGCCAGCAGTCTCATAGCGGGAGAGGCCTACGAGCAGTACTTC.